This T cell receptor (beta chain) was captured by sequencing in a study of shared clonotypes between healthy human individuals. Study results and caveats: Only a few donors were included, so the genetic and exposure-history diversity represented was limited. Against clonotypes common to all four donors, non-shared ones had lower generation probabilities. Memory subsets generally showed lower estimated richness than naive subsets. Some naive CD4 clonotypes, about 5%, turned up in common across several donors.

Points on this clone: Its cognate antigen is unknown.

This table comes from immunoSEQ multiplex PCR, and its TCRdb copy is limited to in-frame clones, with some not included. Found here are roughly 2.1 million clones, around 93% of them singletons; the top ten hold under 2%. CD8 cells regarded as naive lacked CD45RO, were positively chosen for CCR7, and omitted terminally differentiated effector memory CD45RA+ cells. This CDR3 contains 15 residues. The V end lost 2 bases, the J end lost 2 bases, and 9 bases lay between the germline ends. Germline V gene data show CDR1 as MNHEY and CDR2 as SVGAGI. The receptor comes from a man aged 18 to 35 in good health. Some clones in this sample may be carry-over from other donors' samples. The chain joins TRBV6-5 to TRBJ1-4; D not certain. Material: naive CD8+ T cells from PBMCs. CDR3 sequence reads: CASSYNAETNEKLFF. CDR3 nucleotides: TGTGCCAGCAGTTACAACGCGGAGACTAATGAAAAACTGTTTTTT.